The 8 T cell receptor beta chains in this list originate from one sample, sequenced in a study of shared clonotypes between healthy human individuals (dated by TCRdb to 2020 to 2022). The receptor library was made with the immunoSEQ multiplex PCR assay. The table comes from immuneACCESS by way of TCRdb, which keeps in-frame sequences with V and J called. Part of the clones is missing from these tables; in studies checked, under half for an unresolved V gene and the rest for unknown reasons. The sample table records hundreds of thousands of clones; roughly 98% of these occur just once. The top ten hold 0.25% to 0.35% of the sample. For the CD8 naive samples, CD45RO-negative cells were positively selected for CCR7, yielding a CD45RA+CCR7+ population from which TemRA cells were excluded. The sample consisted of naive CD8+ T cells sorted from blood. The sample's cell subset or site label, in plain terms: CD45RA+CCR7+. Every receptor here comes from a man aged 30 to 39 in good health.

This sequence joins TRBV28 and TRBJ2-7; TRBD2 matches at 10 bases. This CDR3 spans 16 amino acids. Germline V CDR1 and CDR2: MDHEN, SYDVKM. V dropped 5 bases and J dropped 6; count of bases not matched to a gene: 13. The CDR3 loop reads CASSDRASGSFFEQYF. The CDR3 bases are TGTGCCAGCAGTGACCGAGCTAGCGGGAGTTTCTTCGAGCAGTACTTC.

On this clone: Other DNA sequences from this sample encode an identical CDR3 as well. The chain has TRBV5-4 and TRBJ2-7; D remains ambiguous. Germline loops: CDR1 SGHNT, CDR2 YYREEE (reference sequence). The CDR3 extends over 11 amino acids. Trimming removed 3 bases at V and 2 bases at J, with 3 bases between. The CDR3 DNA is TGTGCCAGCAGCTCTCCCTACGAGCAGTACTTC. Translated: CASSSPYEQYF.

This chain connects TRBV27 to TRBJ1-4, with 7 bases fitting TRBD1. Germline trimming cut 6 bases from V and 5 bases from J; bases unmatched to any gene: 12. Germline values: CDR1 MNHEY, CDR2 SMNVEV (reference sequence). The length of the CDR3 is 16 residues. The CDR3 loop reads CASSLYQTGSNEKLFF. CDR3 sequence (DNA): TGTGCCAGCAGCCTTTACCAGACAGGGTCGAATGAAAAACTGTTTTTT.

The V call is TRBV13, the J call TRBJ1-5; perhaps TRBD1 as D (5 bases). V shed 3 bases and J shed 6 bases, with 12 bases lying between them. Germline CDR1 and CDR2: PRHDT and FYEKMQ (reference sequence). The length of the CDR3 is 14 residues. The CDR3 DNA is TGTGCCAGCAGCTTTGGGGGTCCGAGTCAGCCCCAGCATTTT. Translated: CASSFGGPSQPQHF.

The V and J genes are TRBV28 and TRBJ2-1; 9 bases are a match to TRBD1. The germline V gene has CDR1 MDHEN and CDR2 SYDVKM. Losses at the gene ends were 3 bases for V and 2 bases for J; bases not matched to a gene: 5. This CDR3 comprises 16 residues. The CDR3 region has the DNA TGTGCCAGCAGTTTTTTATGGGACAGGGCCTACAATGAGCAGTTCTTC. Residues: CASSFLWDRAYNEQFF. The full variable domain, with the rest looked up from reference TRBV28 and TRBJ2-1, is DVKVTQSSRYLVKRTGEKVFLECVQDMDHENMFWYRQDPGLGLRLIYFSYDVKMKEKGDIPEGYSVSREKKERFSLILESASTNQTSMYLCASSFLWDRAYNEQFFGPGTRLTVL.

The CDR3 sequence is CASSYGDGTYNEQFF. Here the CDR3 DNA reads TGTGCCAGCAGTTACGGGGACGGCACCTACAATGAGCAGTTCTTC. The chain combines TRBV6-5 with TRBJ2-1; D possibly uses TRBD1 or TRBD2 (5 bases each). The CDR3 totals 15 residues. V was cut by 2 bases and J by 2 bases, with 10 bases left in between. The V gene's germline CDR1 is MNHEY and CDR2 SVGAGI.

CDR3 DNA sequence: TGTGCCAGCAGCTTGGCGCCTGCAACTAATGAAAAACTGTTTTTT. It specifies CASSLAPATNEKLFF. The chain links TRBV5-4 to TRBJ1-4; D is unclear. Trimming shortened V by 0 bases and J by 0 bases, and 6 bases separated the two germline ends. The CDR3 runs 15 residues. Germline-derived CDR1 and CDR2 are SGHNT and YYREEE (reference sequence). Combining the CDR3 with reference TRBV5-4 and TRBJ1-4 gives the whole variable domain ETGVTQSPTHLIKTRGQQVTLRCSSQSGHNTVSWYQQALGQGPQFIFQYYREEENGRGNFPPRFSGLQFPNYSSELNVNALELDDSALYLCASSLAPATNEKLFFGSGTQLSVL.

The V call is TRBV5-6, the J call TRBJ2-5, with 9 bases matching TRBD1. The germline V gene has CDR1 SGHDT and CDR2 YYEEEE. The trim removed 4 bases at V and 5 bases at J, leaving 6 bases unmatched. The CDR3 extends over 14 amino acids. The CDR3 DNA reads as TGTGCCAGCAGCAATGGACAGGGGTTGGAGACCCAGTACTTC. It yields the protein CASSNGQGLETQYF.